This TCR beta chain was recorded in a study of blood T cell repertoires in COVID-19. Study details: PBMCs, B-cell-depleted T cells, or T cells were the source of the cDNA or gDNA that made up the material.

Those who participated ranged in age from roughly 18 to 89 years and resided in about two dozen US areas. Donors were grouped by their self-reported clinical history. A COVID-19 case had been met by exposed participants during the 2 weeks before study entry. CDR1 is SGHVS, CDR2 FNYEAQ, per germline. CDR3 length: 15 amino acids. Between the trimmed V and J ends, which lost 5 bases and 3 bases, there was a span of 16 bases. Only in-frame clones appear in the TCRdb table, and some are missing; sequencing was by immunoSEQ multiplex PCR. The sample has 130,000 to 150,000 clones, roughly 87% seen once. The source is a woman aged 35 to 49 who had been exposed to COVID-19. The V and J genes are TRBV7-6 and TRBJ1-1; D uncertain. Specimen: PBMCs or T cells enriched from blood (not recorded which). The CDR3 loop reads CASSPGASWDTEAFF. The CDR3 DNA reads TGTGCCAGCAGCCCTGGAGCCAGTTGGGACACTGAAGCTTTCTTT. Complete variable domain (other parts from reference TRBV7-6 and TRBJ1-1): GAGVSQSPRYKVTKRGQDVALRCDPISGHVSLYWYRQALGQGPEFLTYFNYEAQQDKSGLPNDRFSAERPEGSISTLTIQRTEQRDSAMYRCASSPGASWDTEAFFGQGTRLTVV.